The entry that follows covers one TCR beta chain sequence. Antigen unknown. This sample is part of a study of beta chain features in type 1 diabetes. Findings and limits, study-wide: Among all four CD4+ subsets, Type 1 diabetes patients had TCRB CDR3s that were moderately but significantly shorter.

The sequenced template was cDNA made from the entire isolated RNA. Profiled with immunoSEQ multiplex PCR; TCRdb holds only in-frame clones, not every one. The sample includes approximately 260,000 clones, roughly 20% of them seen just once. Researchers reported sorting CD4+ naive, central memory, regulatory and stem cell-like memory cells via CD45RO/CCR7/CD25/CD127/CD95/CD27. The clonotype was recovered from a woman aged 40 to 49 with type 1 diabetes. The sample taken for sequencing was naive CD4+ T cells from blood.

CDR3 region: CASSVGLQDQPQHF. In DNA form, the CDR3 reads TGTGCCAGCAGCGTAGGCCTACAGGATCAGCCCCAGCATTTT. This chain connects TRBV9 to TRBJ1-5; D is perhaps TRBD1 (5 bases). Germline values: CDR1 SGDLS, CDR2 YYNGEE. Trimming removed 0 bases from V and 5 bases from J, with 9 bases in between. The CDR3 is 14 amino acids.